This T cell receptor beta chain emerged from a study of blood T cell repertoires in COVID-19 (dated by TCRdb to 2020 to 2021). Describing the broader study: ImmuneRACE Cohort 3 recovered participants were defined by two consecutive negative NP/OP PCR tests, healthcare professional clearance, or symptom resolution. Collaborator samples came from the United States, Italy and Spain and covered acute and convalescent phases of COVID-19. The material from the prospective study consisted of cDNA or gDNA derived from T cells, B-cell-depleted T cells, or PBMCs. Deeply sampled blood TCRbeta repertoires from subjects exposed to, actively infected with, or recovered from COVID-19 were included in the dataset. A freely available public database, intended as a resource for researchers studying the immune response to SARS-CoV-2, is where the repertoires were released. The samples were drawn from the first 160 participants of the ongoing ImmuneRACE study and from about 1,200 subjects provided by 6 global collaborators. A de-identified subject ID, COVID-19 status, age in years and sex were almost always included in the sample metadata. Where HLA class I and class II types were available, the types were taken from metadata supplied by the sample provider, not from assay-based typing.

TCRbeta CDR3 regions were amplified from genomic DNA using the immunoSEQ Assay, a bias-controlled multiplex PCR. On the authors' methods: Within the assay, amplification of reference gene primers was used to estimate how many nucleated cells each sample contained. Sequence reads were collapsed and filtered to measure the absolute abundance of every unique TCRbeta CDR3 rearrangement. For each sample, productive Simpson clonality was calculated as the square root of Simpson's diversity index over productive rearrangements. Here the immuneACCESS table is served through TCRdb, limited to in-frame sequences with V and J called. Missing clones are a known gap in these copies; in checked studies unresolved V genes cover under half, and the rest lacks a known reason. Clone size and V and J calls were adopted from that table, with D and trimming inferred from the DNA. The sample table holds about 170,000 clones, of which about 80% were seen once. The ten largest clones take up about 20% of the sample.

Study-level results and caveats: How much clinical and demographic metadata was included differed by source and by participant, and the metadata was provided uncurated.

Participants in the prospective study were enrolled through a virtual design, were aged roughly 18 to 100 years, and lived in fewer than 30 United States geographic areas. Cohort assignment in the prospective study relied on participant-reported clinical history from a screening survey and a study questionnaire. Mobile phlebotomists in the prospective study collected whole blood, serum and a nasopharyngeal or oropharyngeal swab from every participant. Participants in the prospective study had the option to provide additional blood draws and questionnaires over an approximately 2-month period. Before DNA extraction, prospective study blood samples were shipped either frozen or at room temperature. About this clone: Its binding antigen is unknown. Per-base qualities were not stored, and no clone one base away is much larger.

Sequencing was performed on PBMCs or T cells enriched from blood (not recorded which). This TCR derives from a woman in her 70s in a cohort exposed to, infected with or recovered from COVID-19 (not recorded which).

At the DNA level, the sequence is TGTGCCGCGAAGGGGCCGAGCACAGATACGCAGTATTTT. It encodes CAAKGPSTDTQYF. Here the chain combines TRBV28 and TRBJ2-3, with TRBD1 as a weak D call on 5 bases. Based on the germline V gene, the CDR1 and CDR2 sequences are MDHEN and SYDVKM. The CDR3 spans 13 residues, from the cysteine through the phenylalanine. The sequence is cut down to CDR3 DNA, 39 bases in frame from base 1. V is cut by 11 bases and J by 0 bases, and the space between the germline ends is 12 bases. Here the CDR3 is joined to the reference TRBV28 and TRBJ2-3 genes, and the full variable domain is: DVKVTQSSRYLVKRTGEKVFLECVQDMDHENMFWYRQDPGLGLRLIYFSYDVKMKEKGDIPEGYSVSREKKERFSLILESASTNQTSMYLCAAKGPSTDTQYFGPGTRLTVL.